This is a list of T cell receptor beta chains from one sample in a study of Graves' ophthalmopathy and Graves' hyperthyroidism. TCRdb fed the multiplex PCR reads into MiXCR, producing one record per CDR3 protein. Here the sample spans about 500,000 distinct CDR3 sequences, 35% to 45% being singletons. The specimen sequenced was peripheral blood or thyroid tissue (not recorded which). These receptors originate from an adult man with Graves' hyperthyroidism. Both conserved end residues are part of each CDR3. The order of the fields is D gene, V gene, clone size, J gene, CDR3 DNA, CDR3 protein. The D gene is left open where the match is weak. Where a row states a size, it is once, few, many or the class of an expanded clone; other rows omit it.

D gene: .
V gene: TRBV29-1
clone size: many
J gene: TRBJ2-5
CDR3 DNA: TGCAGCACAAGGGCGGAGACCCAGTACTTC
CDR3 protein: CSTRAETQYF

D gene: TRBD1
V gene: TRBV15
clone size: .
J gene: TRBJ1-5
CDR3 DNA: TGTGCCACCAGCAGAGTACATGCAGGGGGCCAGGGAGAGACCCAGCATTTT
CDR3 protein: CATSRVHAGGQGETQHF

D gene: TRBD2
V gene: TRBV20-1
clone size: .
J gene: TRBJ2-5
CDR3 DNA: TGCAGTGCTACCCTACCTGGGGGGGGGGAGACCCAGTACTTC
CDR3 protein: CSATLPGGGETQYF

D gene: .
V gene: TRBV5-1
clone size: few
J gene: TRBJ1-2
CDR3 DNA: TGCGCCAGCAGCTGGGAGTTTAACTATGGCTACACCTTC
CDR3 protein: CASSWEFNYGYTF

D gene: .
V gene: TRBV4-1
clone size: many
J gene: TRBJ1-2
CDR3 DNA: TGCGCCAGCAGCCAACCAGGAACAAACTATGGCTACACCTTC
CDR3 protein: CASSQPGTNYGYTF

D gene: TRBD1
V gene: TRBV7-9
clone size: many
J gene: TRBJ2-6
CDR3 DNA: TGTGCCAGCAGTTCAGGACAGGGCATCTCTGGGGCCAACGTCCTGACTTTC
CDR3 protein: CASSSGQGISGANVLTF

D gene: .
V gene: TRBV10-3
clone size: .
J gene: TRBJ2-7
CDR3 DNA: TGTGCCTCCACCCTTGGCACGACCTACGAGCAGTACTTC
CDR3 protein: CASTLGTTYEQYF

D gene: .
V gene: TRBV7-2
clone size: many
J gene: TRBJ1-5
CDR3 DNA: TGTGCCAGCAGTCGGCGAGGGGGCAATCAGCCCCAGCATTTT
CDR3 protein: CASSRRGGNQPQHF

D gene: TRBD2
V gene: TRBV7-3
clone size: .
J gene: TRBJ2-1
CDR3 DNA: TGTGCCAGCAGCTCACTAGCGGGGGAATACAATGAGCAGTTCTTC
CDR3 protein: CASSSLAGEYNEQFF

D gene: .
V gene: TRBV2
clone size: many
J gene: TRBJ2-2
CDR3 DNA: TGTGCCAGCAAAGATGCGGAGGAGGGATTCAACACCGGGGAGCTGTTTTTT
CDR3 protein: CASKDAEEGFNTGELFF

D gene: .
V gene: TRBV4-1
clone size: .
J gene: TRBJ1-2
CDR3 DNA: TGCGCCAGCAGCCAAGAGGGAAGGTCAGCTAACTATGGCTACACCTTC
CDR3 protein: CASSQEGRSANYGYTF

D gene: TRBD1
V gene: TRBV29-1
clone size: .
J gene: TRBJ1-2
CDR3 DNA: TGCAGCGTGACAGGGGGCGTCGGCTACACCTTC
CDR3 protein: CSVTGGVGYTF

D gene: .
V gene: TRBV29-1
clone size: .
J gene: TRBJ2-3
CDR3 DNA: TGCAGCGTTGGCTACAGGGCCAACACAGATACGCAGTATTTT
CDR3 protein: CSVGYRANTDTQYF

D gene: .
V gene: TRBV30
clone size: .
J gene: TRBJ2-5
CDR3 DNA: TGTGCCTGGAGGTCGTTCAGGGTTCAAGAGACCCAGTACTTC
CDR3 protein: CAWRSFRVQETQYF

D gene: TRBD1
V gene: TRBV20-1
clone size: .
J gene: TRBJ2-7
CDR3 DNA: TGCAGTGTCCCGGGACAGGGGTTGTACGAGCAGTACTTC
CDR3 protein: CSVPGQGLYEQYF

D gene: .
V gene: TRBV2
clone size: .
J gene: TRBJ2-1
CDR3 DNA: TGTGCCGGCAGTGAAGCGCTTCTTACGGGAGATGAGCAGTTCTTC
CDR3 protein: CAGSEALLTGDEQFF

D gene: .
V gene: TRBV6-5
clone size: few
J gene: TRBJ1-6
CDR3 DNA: TGTGCCGGCAGTTATCAGGTTGGGGGGATTTCACCCCTCCACTTT
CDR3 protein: CAGSYQVGGISPLHF

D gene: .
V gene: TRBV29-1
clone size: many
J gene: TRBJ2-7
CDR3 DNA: TGCAGCGTTGAAGGATTTGGGCCTCCTAGCTCCTACGAGCAGTACTTC
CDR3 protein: CSVEGFGPPSSYEQYF

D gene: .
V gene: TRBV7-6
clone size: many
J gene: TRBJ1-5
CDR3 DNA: TGTGCCAGCAGCTTAGGGGGGAGGTTGAGCAATCAGCCCCAGCATTTT
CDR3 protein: CASSLGGRLSNQPQHF

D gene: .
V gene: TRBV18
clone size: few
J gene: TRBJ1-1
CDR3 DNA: TGTGCCAGCTCACCACCGAAATATCCGAACACTGAAGCTTTCTTT
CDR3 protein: CASSPPKYPNTEAFF

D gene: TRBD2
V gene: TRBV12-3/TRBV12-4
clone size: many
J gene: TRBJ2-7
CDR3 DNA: TGTGCCAGCAGTCACCGTACTAGCGGGCACCGCTACGAGCAGTACTTC
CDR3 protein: CASSHRTSGHRYEQYF

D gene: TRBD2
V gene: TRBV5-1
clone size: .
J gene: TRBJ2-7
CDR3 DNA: TGCGCCAGCAGGCGGACTAGCGGGGGGGCCTACGAGCAGTACTTC
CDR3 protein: CASRRTSGGAYEQYF

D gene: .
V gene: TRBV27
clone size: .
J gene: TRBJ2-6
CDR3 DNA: TGTGCCAGCAGTTCGGTTAGGACGGGCTCTGGGGCCAACGTCCTGACTTTC
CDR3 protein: CASSSVRTGSGANVLTF

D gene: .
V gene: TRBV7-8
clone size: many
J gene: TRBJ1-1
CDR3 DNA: TGTGCCAGCAGTCTGATGGGTAGGCGGAACACTGAAGCTTTCTTT
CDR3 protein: CASSLMGRRNTEAFF

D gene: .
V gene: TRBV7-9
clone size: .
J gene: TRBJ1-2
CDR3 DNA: TGTGCCAGCAGCTCCTTAGCGGACTATGGCTACACCTTC
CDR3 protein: CASSSLADYGYTF

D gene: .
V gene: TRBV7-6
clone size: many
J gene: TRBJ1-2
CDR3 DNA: TGTGCCAGCAGCCGGGCCCACCTAGACGGCTACACCTTC
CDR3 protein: CASSRAHLDGYTF

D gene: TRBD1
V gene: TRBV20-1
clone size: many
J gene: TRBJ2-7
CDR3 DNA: TGCAGTGCCCCCAGGACAGGGGGAATCTTGGAGCAGTACTTC
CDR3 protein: CSAPRTGGILEQYF

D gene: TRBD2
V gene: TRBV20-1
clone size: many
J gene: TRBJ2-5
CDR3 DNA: TGCAGTGCCCCGGGACTAGTAGATGAGACCCAGTACTTC
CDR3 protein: CSAPGLVDETQYF

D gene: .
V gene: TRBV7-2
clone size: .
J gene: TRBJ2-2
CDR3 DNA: TGTGCCAGCAGCCCGGGTCGGGCATTCACCGGGGAGCTGTTTTTT
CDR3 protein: CASSPGRAFTGELFF

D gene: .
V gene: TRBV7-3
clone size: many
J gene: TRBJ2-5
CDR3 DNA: TGTGCCAGCAGCCTAATCGGGACACCGAAAGGAGAGACCCAGTACTTC
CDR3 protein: CASSLIGTPKGETQYF

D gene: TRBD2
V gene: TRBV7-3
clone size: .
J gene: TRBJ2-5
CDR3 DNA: TGTGTCAGCAGCCAAGATCTTGAAGGACTAGCGGGAGTTGAGACCCAGTACTTC
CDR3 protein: CVSSQDLEGLAGVETQYF